These T cell receptor beta chains were read from a single sample in a study of post-analysis software for immune sequencing data. TCRdb reanalysed the PCR reads using MiXCR and keeps one entry per CDR3 protein. In the table there are fewer than 850,000 distinct CDR3 sequences, 25% to 30% of which are singletons. The sample comprised blood. These receptors originate from a girl under 18 with multiple sclerosis. Each CDR3 is given with its conserved first and last residue. Each record gives: CDR3 protein, CDR3 DNA, V gene, D gene, clone size, J gene. D genes are given only for firm matches. Size tells how often a clone was seen (once, few, many) or the class of an expanded clone, and some rows leave it out.

CDR3aa: CASSLVAGVYQPQHF
CDR3nt: TGTGCCAGCAGTTTAGTGGCAGGGGTTTATCAGCCCCAGCATTTT
v_gene: TRBV27
d_gene: NA
abundance: NA
j_gene: TRBJ1-5

CDR3aa: CASSQYRVPNNEQFF
CDR3nt: TGCGCCAGCAGCCAATACAGGGTTCCCAACAATGAGCAGTTCTTC
v_gene: TRBV4-1
d_gene: NA
abundance: NA
j_gene: TRBJ2-1

CDR3aa: CASRTSWISPLNEQFF
CDR3nt: TGTGCCAGCCGAACTTCATGGATTAGTCCCCTAAATGAGCAGTTCTTC
v_gene: TRBV11-2
d_gene: NA
abundance: NA
j_gene: TRBJ2-1

CDR3aa: CASSLGRAGLYGHTF
CDR3nt: TGCGCCAGCAGCTTGGGTCGGGCAGGGCTATATGGCCACACCTTC
v_gene: TRBV5-1
d_gene: NA
abundance: NA
j_gene: TRBJ1-2

CDR3aa: CASSLAVNEQYF
CDR3nt: TGTGCCAGCAGCTTAGCGGTTAATGAGCAGTACTTC
v_gene: TRBV7-2
d_gene: NA
abundance: NA
j_gene: TRBJ2-5

CDR3aa: CSAKQGGANTEAFF
CDR3nt: TGCAGTGCTAAACAGGGTGGGGCTAACACTGAAGCTTTCTTT
v_gene: TRBV20-1
d_gene: NA
abundance: few
j_gene: TRBJ1-1

CDR3aa: CASSETSYEQYF
CDR3nt: TGTGCCAGCTCTGAAACCTCCTACGAGCAGTACTTC
v_gene: TRBV12-3/TRBV12-4
d_gene: NA
abundance: few
j_gene: TRBJ2-7

CDR3aa: CASSARDRGVGEKLFF
CDR3nt: TGTGCCAGCAGCGCAAGAGACAGGGGCGTAGGGGAAAAACTGTTTTTT
v_gene: TRBV5-4
d_gene: TRBD1
abundance: NA
j_gene: TRBJ1-4

CDR3aa: CAISPQRQAATNEKLFF
CDR3nt: TGTGCCATCAGCCCCCAACGGCAGGCTGCAACTAATGAAAAACTGTTTTTT
v_gene: TRBV10-3
d_gene: NA
abundance: few
j_gene: TRBJ1-4

CDR3aa: CASSPRGGGTEAFF
CDR3nt: TGTGCCAGCAGCCCTAGGGGGGGAGGCACTGAAGCTTTCTTT
v_gene: TRBV3-1
d_gene: NA
abundance: NA
j_gene: TRBJ1-1